This is a list of T cell receptor beta chains from one sample in a study of cytomegalovirus exposure and HLA in healthy donors. Data came from immunoSEQ multiplex PCR; TCRdb stores just in-frame clones and leaves some out. The sample consists of about 120,000 clones, 55% to 75% of them appearing once. Input material: PBMCs. These receptor sequences come from a young man in good health and CMV-seropositive. Each CDR3 is given with its conserved first and last residue. D genes are given only for firm matches. Where a row states a size, it is once, few, many or the class of an expanded clone; other rows omit it.

TRBV28	TRBJ2-6	NA	TRBD1	TGTGCCAGCAGTACCTGGGACAGGGGGTTCTCTGGGGCCAACGTCCTGACTTTC	CASSTWDRGFSGANVLTF
TRBV5-1	TRBJ2-3	NA	TRBD2	TGCGCCAGCAGCTTAACTAGCGGAAGCACAGATACGCAGTATTTT	CASSLTSGSTDTQYF
TRBV7-9	TRBJ1-4	NA	NA	TGTGCCAGCAGCTTAAACCCAGGGATGGATAATGAAAAACTGTTTTTT	CASSLNPGMDNEKLFF
TRBV29-1	TRBJ1-4	NA	NA	TGCAGCGCCCTAAGGGGCGCGGGACCTAATGAAAAACTGTTTTTT	CSALRGAGPNEKLFF
TRBV2	TRBJ2-5	NA	TRBD2	TGTGCCAGCAGTTCCACCGGGACTAGAGAGACCCAGTACTTC	CASSSTGTRETQYF
TRBV6-1	TRBJ1-1	NA	NA	TGTGCCGTTCAACAGGGTAAGTGGACTGAAGCTTTCTTT	CAVQQGKWTEAFF
TRBV29-1	TRBJ2-1	few	NA	TGCAGCGTAGGCCGACAGATCCCGAACCCCTCGAATGAGCAGTTCTTC	CSVGRQIPNPSNEQFF
TRBV5-4	TRBJ1-2	few	NA	TGTGCCAGCAGCCGAATGGGCCGGGACAAGTCCAACTATGGCTACACCTTC	CASSRMGRDKSNYGYTF
TRBV29-1	TRBJ1-1	NA	TRBD1	TGCAGCGTGATCTCAGGGGGCACTGAAGCTTTCTTT	CSVISGGTEAFF
TRBV28	TRBJ2-3	NA	TRBD2	TGTGCCAGCAGTTTACTACTAGCGGCCACAGATACGCAGTATTTT	CASSLLLAATDTQYF
TRBV15	TRBJ2-3	NA	TRBD2	TGTGCCACCAGCGAAGGGACTAGCACCACAGATACGCAGTATTTT	CATSEGTSTTDTQYF